This T cell receptor (beta chain) was recorded in a study of blood T cells in healthy people across ages. The sample holds many counts of this clonotype. Through a sample-barcoded 5' primer and a J-beta primer mix, a second PCR was run for about 6 to 11 cycles. TCRdb re-called the 5' RACE reads through MiXCR, storing one row per CDR3 protein. Of some 940,000 distinct CDR3 sequences listed, approximately 32% are singletons. These data also formed part of another study, on T cells of mothers and their children. That work contributes: Unrelated pairs and related pairs have their TCR recombination output shaped similarly by thymic selection.

The clonotype comes from a woman in her 40s in good health. The sequenced material came from blood.

The CDR3 DNA reads as TGTGCCATCAGCAGACCTGGGGAGACCCAGTACTTC. Residues: CAISRPGETQYF. V usage is TRBV10-3 and J usage is TRBJ2-5; D ambiguous. The CDR3 runs 12 residues. The germline V gene has CDR1 ENHRY and CDR2 SYGVKD. Trimming removed 6 bases from V and 5 bases from J, with 10 bases in between.